Here is one TCR beta chain with its context. The data derive from a study of T-cell reconstitution after alpha-beta-depleted transplantation in children. V was pared by 2 bases and J by 4 bases, with 12 bases between. Germline V gene data show CDR1 as LGHDT and CDR2 as YNNKEL (reference sequence). The CDR3 length is 14 residues. A TCRbeta library incorporating unique molecular identifiers was prepared. TCRdb fed the PCR reads into MiXCR, producing one record per CDR3 protein. The sample includes 750,000 to 950,000 distinct CDR3 sequences, less than 20% seen only once; the top ten take just under 5%. The chain is built from TRBV3-1 and TRBJ2-7; no clear D gene. The material was PBMCs, mostly from graft donor cells, obtained 360 days after TCRalphabeta/CD19-depleted stem cell transplant. This clonotype originated in a male patient younger than 18 who had a stem cell transplant for acute lymphoblastic leukemia, so the T cells may come from the graft donor. The CDR3 nucleotides read TGTGCCAGCAGCCAAAATAGTCTGGGGTACGAGCAGTACTTC. The encoded protein is CASSQNSLGYEQYF.